The table lists the clone carrying this T cell receptor beta chain with a few counts. Its specificity is unknown. Patients presented with locally advanced or metastatic urothelial carcinoma. These data originate in a study of PD-L1 blockade in urothelial cancer. As for the study in general: Analyses used blood from 3 weeks (second dose) and 6 weeks after treatment start. Peripheral blood specimens exhibited a median yield of 141,255 T cells. Study conclusions and caveats: Enhanced expansion of tumor-associated blood clones at 3 weeks characterized durable-benefit patients.

V shed 6 bases and J shed 0 bases, with 12 bases lying between them. Germline CDR1 is SNHLY and CDR2 is FYNNEI. The CDR3 runs 16 residues. Sequencing was performed with immunoSEQ multiplex PCR; in TCRdb, only in-frame clones are kept and a portion is missing. This table has about 29,000 clones, 87% appearing once. The origin of this receptor is a man aged 45-60 years with urothelial cancer. The sequenced sample was PBMCs, obtained around atezolizumab (anti-PD-L1) treatment. The chain carries TRBV2 and TRBJ1-6; D perhaps matches TRBD1 (6 bases). For the CDR3, the DNA is TGTGCCAGCAGCGGACAGTCCAGCTCCTATAATTCACCCCTCCACTTT. Its protein product is CASSGQSSSYNSPLHF.